The clone carrying this T cell receptor beta chain was counted only a few times. Its cognate antigen is unknown. This specimen belongs to a study of T-cell reconstitution after alpha-beta-depleted transplantation in children. The study, taken as a whole, reports: At one year after transplant, newly produced T cells mostly accounted for T-cell counts and diversity. As was reported, about two months after transplant, alpha-beta T cells came from several hundred expanded graft clones. Surviving recipient cells, namely T cells and thymic progenitors, were the source of high day-60 TCRbeta diversity in some patients.

Researchers prepared the TCRbeta library using unique molecular identifiers, the study reports. TCRdb itself ran the PCR reads through MiXCR, one entry per CDR3 protein. Among 300,000 or so distinct CDR3 sequences listed, approximately 23% were seen once. This CDR3 has 16 residues. Germline-derived CDR1 and CDR2 are MNHEY and SMNVEV (reference sequence). V was pared by 5 bases and J by 4 bases, with 21 bases between. V gene TRBV27 combines with J gene TRBJ2-7, with D hard to call. The receptor was derived from a male patient younger than 18 who had a stem cell transplant for acute lymphoblastic leukemia, so the T cells may come from the graft donor. The input for sequencing was PBMCs, mostly from graft donor cells, taken 180 days after TCRalphabeta/CD19-depleted stem cell transplant. CDR3 amino acids: CASSPLFPGMWYEQYF. CDR3 DNA sequence: TGTGCCAGCAGTCCCCTGTTTCCAGGAATGTGGTACGAGCAGTACTTC.